Below, one T cell receptor (beta chain) is given with its context. This clonotype was seen repeatedly, ten times or more. It has no known antigen specificity. No base quality values were provided; no much bigger clone lies one nucleotide off. The CDR3 numbers 11 residues from cysteine through phenylalanine. Left in the record is the CDR3 DNA by itself, 33 bases read in frame from the first base. V is reduced by 3 bases and J by 10 bases, leaving a spacing of 8 bases between them. The germline V gene supplies CDR1 SGHRS and CDR2 YFSETQ. This specimen belongs to a study of T-cell memory formation after mild COVID-19 (dated by TCRdb to about 2021). Study-level background: TCR sequence clusters from the two donors were found to be largely donor specific. Longitudinal TCRalpha and TCRbeta repertoire sequencing tracked T-cell clones expanding and contracting after mild COVID-19 in a couple of donors. Two young, previously healthy adult volunteers, one female and one male, were included in the cohort.

What the authors observed across the whole study: Only a couple of mild cases were covered in the study, and larger cohorts including severe cases with pre-infection samples were considered necessary. The detection of some responding clones in pre-infection memory suggests that pre-existing cross-reactive memory T cells joined the SARS-CoV-2 response. SARS-CoV-2 specificity of the second-wave clones peaking on day 37 was not confirmed. Contracting CD4+ clones were found mainly in CM and EM memory subsets, while CD8+ clones were enriched in EMRA. Clones that contracted from day 15 to 85 showed balanced CD4/CD8 phenotypes, whereas a second wave of clones that expanded from day 15 to 37 leaned towards CD4+.

The sequencer listed for this sample is Illumina NovaSeq 6000. Using 5'RACE with constant-segment primers, TCRalpha and TCRbeta cDNA libraries were constructed, with sample barcodes and unique molecular identifiers added in the process. RNA was extracted from every sample with Trizol reagent. Amplification of the libraries took two PCR steps, and the second step added a second sample barcode plus Illumina TruSeq adapters. Sequencing of the libraries was done on an Illumina NovaSeq, producing 2 x 150 bp paired-end reads. On the authors' methods: The reads were demultiplexed and collapsed into UMI-guided consensus sequences using migec v1.2.7. Using mixcr v2.1.11, UMI consensuses were aligned to TRA and TRB V and J templates and then assembled into clonotypes. Expanded or contracted clonotypes were those called significant by both edgeR and NoisET, with noise models trained on biological replicates. For edgeR calls, the cutoffs were a false discovery rate-adjusted p below 0.01 and a log2 fold-change threshold of 1. As an exploratory analysis of dynamics, max-normalized trajectories of the 1000 most abundant clonotypes were examined with PCA combined with hierarchical clustering. Separately sequenced CD4+ and CD8+ repertoires were used to assign a CD4 or CD8 phenotype to each responding clone. Starting from the raw public reads, TCRdb applied fastp trimming at Q25, assembled clones with MiXCR and retained in-frame beta chains. For every CDR3 protein sequence, its rows merge into one entry that carries the most common genes and DNA. The V and J calls were not made by the authors but by TCRdb's processing. The table for this sample lists 90,000 to 120,000 distinct CDR3 sequences; around an eighth of them were counted only once. 39% of the sample rests with the top ten.

Ficoll-Paque density gradient centrifugation was used to isolate PBMCs. The sequence derives from a man aged 18 to 30 who had mild COVID-19 (a few samples of this study predate the infection). The sample titles of this study are shuffled in the database, so cell type and time point are left out; the donor was told from shared clones. The chain is encoded by TRBV5-1 joined to TRBJ2-1; the D gene could be either TRBD1 or TRBD2, each agreeing at 5 bases. Sample: PBMCs or a T cell subset sorted from them (not recorded which). The CDR3 here reads CASSWDLEQFF. Here is the DNA: TGCGCCAGCAGCTGGGACCTCGAGCAGTTCTTC.